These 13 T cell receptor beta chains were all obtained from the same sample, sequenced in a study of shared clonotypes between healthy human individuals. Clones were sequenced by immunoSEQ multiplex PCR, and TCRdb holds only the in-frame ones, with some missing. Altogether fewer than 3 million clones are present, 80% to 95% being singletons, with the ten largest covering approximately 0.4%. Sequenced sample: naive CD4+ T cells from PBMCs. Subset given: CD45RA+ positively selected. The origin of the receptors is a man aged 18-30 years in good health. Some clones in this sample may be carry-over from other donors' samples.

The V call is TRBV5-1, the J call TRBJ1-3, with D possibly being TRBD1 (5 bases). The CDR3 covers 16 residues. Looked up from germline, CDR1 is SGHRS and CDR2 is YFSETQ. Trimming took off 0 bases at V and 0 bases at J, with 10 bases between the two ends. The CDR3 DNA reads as TGCGCCAGCAGCTTGGAACAGGTCTCCTCTGGAAACACCATATATTTT. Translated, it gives CASSLEQVSSGNTIYF.

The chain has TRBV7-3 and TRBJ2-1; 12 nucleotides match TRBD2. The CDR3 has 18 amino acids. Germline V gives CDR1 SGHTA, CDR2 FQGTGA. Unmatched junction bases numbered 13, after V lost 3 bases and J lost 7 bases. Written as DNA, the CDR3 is TGTGCCAGCAGCTTGACCAGTCTAGCGGGAGGGCTTCGGAATGAGCAGTTCTTC. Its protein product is CASSLTSLAGGLRNEQFF.

CDR3 residues: CASSGTGTINYGYTF. The CDR3 DNA is TGCGCCAGCAGCGGGACCGGGACAATTAACTATGGCTACACCTTC. The chain is built from TRBV5-1 and TRBJ1-2, with TRBD1 as a possible D gene (6 bases). Germline assignment: CDR1 SGHRS and CDR2 YFSETQ. V shed 4 bases and J shed 1 base, with 14 bases lying between them. The CDR3 sequence is 15 residues long.

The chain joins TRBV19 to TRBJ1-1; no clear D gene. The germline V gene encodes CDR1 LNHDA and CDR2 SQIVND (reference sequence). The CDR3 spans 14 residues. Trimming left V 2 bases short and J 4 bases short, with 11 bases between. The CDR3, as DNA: TGTGCCAGTAGTATAAACAAAGTGGGCACTGAAGCTTTCTTT. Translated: CASSINKVGTEAFF.

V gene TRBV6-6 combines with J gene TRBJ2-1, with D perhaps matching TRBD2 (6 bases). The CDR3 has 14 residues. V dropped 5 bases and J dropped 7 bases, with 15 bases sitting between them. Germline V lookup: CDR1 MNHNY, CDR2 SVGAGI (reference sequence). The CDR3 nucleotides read TGTGCCAGCAGTCGCCCCGGGAGTTTAAATGAGCAGTTCTTC. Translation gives CASSRPGSLNEQFF.

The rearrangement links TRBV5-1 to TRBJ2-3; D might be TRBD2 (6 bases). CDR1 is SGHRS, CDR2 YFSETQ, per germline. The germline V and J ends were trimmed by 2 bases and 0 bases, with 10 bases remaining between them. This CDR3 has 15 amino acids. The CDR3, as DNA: TGCGCCAGCAGCTTCTTAGGAGGGAGCACAGATACGCAGTATTTT. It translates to CASSFLGGSTDTQYF. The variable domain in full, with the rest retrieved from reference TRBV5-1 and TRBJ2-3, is KAGVTQTPRYLIKTRGQQVTLSCSPISGHRSVSWYQQTPGQGLQFLFEYFSETQRNKGNFPGRFSGRQFSNSRSEMNVSTLELGDSALYLCASSFLGGSTDTQYFGPGTRLTVL.

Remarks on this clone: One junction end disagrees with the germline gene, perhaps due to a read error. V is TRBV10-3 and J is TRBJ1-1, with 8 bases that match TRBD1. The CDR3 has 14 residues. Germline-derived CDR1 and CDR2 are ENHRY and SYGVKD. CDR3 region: CAIRPGQANSEAFF. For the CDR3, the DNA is TGTGCCATCAGGCCGGGACAGGCGAACTCTGAAGCTTTCTTT.

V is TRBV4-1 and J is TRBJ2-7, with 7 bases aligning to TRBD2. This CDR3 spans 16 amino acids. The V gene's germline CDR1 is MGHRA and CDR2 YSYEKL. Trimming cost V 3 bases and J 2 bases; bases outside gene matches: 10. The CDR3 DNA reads TGCGCCAGCAGCCAGGATGGGGGAGGGGCGGCCTACGAGCAGTACTTC. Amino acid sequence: CASSQDGGGAAYEQYF.

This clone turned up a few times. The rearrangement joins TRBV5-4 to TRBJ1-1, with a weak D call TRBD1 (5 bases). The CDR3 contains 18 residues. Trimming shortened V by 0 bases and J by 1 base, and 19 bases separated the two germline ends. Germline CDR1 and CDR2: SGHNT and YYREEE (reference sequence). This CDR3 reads CASSLGGRRDYANTEAFF. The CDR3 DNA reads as TGTGCCAGCAGCTTGGGGGGACGGAGGGACTACGCGAACACTGAAGCTTTCTTT.

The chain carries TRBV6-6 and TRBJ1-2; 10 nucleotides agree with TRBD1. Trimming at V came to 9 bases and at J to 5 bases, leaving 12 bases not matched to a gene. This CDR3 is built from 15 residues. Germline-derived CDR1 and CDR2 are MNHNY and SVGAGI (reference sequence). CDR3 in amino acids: CASYSRGDRGYGYTF. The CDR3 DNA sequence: TGTGCCAGTTACAGCCGGGGGGACAGGGGATATGGCTACACCTTC.

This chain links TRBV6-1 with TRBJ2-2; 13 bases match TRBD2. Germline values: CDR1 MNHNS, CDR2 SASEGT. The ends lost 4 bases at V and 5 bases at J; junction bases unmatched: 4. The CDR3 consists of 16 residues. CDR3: CASSGGLAGATGELFF. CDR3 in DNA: TGTGCCAGCAGTGGAGGACTAGCGGGAGCGACCGGGGAGCTGTTTTTT.

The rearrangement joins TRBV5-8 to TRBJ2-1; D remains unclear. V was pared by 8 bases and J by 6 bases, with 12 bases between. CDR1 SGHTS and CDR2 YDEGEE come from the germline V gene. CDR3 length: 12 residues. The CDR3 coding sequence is TGTGCCAGTACGATTCTGGCCAATGAGCAGTTCTTC. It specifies CASTILANEQFF.

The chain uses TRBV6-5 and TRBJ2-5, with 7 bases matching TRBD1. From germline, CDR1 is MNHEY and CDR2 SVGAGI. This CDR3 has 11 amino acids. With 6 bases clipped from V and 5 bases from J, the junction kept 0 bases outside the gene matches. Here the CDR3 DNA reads TGTGCCAGCAGCAGGGGGGAGACCCAGTACTTC. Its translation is CASSRGETQYF.